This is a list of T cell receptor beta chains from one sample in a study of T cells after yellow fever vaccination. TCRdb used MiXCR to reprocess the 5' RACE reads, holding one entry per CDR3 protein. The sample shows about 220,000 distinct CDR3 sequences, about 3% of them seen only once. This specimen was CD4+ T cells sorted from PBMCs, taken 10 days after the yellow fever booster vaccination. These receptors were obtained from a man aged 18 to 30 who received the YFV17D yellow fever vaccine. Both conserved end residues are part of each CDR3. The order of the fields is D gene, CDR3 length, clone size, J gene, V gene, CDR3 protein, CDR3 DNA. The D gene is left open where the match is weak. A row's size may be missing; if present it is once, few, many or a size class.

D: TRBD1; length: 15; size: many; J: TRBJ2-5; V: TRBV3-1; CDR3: CASSLGQGPQETQYF; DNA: TGTGCCAGCAGCCTCGGACAGGGGCCCCAAGAGACCCAGTACTTC
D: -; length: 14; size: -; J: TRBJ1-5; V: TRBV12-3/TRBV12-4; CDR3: CASSLARVGQPQHF; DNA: TGTGCCAGCAGTTTGGCCAGGGTAGGTCAGCCCCAGCATTTT
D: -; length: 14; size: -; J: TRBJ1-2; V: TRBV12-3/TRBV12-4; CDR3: CASSFAQGGYGYTF; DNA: TGTGCCAGCAGTTTCGCACAAGGGGGCTATGGCTACACCTTC
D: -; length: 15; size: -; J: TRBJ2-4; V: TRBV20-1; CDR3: CSASSLARAKNIQYF; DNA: TGCAGTGCTAGTAGTCTGGCTCGCGCCAAAAACATTCAGTACTTC
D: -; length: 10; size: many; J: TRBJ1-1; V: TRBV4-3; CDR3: CATWNTEAFF; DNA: TGCGCCACATGGAACACTGAAGCTTTCTTT
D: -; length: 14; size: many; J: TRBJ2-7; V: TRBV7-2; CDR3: CASSSGPPIYEQYF; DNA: TGTGCCAGCAGCTCAGGACCCCCGATCTACGAGCAGTACTTC
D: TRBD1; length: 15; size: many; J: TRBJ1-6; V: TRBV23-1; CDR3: CASSHLPRGIVRLHF; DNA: TGCGCCAGCAGTCATCTGCCCAGGGGGATTGTTCGCCTCCACTTT
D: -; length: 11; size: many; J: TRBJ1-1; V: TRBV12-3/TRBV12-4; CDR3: CASSLSPAAFF; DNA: TGTGCCAGCAGTTTATCCCCGGCTGCTTTCTTT
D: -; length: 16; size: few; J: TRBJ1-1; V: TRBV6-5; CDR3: CASSYAEGLPDTEAFF; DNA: TGTGCCAGCAGTTACGCAGAGGGACTCCCTGACACTGAAGCTTTCTTT
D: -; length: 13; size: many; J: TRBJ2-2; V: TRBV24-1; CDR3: CATSLSRTGELFF; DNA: TGTGCCACCAGTCTATCCCGCACCGGGGAGCTGTTTTTT
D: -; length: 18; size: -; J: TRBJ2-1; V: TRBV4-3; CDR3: CASSQVFRGGVSYNEQFF; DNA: TGCGCCAGCAGCCAAGTTTTTAGAGGCGGGGTCTCCTACAATGAGCAGTTCTTC
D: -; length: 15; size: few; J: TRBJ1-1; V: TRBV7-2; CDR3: CASSLDPGFLTEAFF; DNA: TGTGCCAGCAGCTTGGATCCAGGATTTCTCACTGAAGCTTTCTTT
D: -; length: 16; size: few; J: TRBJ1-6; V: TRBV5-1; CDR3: CASSLGGESYNSPLHF; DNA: TGCGCCAGCAGCTTGGGAGGGGAAAGCTATAATTCACCCCTCCACTTT
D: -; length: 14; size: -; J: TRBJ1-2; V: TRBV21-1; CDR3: CASSKVGRDNGYTF; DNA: TGTGCCAGCAGCAAAGTAGGCAGGGACAATGGCTACACCTTC
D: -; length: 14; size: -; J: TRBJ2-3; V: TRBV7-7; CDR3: CASSPSTEGVTQYF; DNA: TGTGCCAGCAGCCCCAGCACGGAGGGGGTAACGCAGTATTTT
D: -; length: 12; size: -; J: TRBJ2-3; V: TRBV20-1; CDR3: CSARASADTQYF; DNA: TGCAGTGCTAGGGCCAGCGCAGATACGCAGTATTTT
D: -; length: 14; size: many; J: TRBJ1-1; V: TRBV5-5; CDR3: CASSPRTGRTEAFF; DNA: TGTGCCAGCAGCCCGAGAACGGGTCGAACTGAAGCTTTCTTT
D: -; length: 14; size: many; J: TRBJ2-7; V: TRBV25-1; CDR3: CASTDTGRAYEQYF; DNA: TGTGCCAGCACCGATACAGGGAGGGCCTACGAGCAGTACTTC
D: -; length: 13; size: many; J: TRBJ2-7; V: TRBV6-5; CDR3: CASSYRTGGEQYF; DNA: TGTGCCAGCAGTTACAGGACAGGAGGGGAGCAGTACTTC
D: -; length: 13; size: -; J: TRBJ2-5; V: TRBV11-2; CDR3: CASSFRRRETQYF; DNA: TGTGCCAGCAGCTTTAGGCGAAGAGAGACCCAGTACTTC
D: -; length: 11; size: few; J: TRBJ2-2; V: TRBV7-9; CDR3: CASSQEGELFF; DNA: TGTGCCAGCAGCCAAGAAGGGGAGCTGTTTTTT
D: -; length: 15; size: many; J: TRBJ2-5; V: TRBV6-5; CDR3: CASSYTGTREETQYF; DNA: TGTGCCAGCAGTTACACCGGGACGAGGGAGGAGACCCAGTACTTC
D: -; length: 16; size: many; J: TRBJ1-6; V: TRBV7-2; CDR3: CASSLRGANYNSPLHF; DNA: TGTGCCAGCAGCTTAAGAGGGGCAAACTATAATTCACCCCTCCACTTT
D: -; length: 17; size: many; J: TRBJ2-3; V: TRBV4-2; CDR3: CASSLQEGIAATDTQYF; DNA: TGTGCCAGCAGCCTCCAAGAAGGGATCGCCGCCACAGATACGCAGTATTTT
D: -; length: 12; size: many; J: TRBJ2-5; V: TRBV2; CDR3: CASSEYQETQYF; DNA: TGTGCCAGCAGTGAATACCAAGAGACCCAGTACTTC
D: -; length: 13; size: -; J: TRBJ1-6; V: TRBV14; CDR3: CASSRSLNSPLHF; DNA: TGTGCCAGCAGTCGGAGCCTAAATTCACCCCTCCACTTT
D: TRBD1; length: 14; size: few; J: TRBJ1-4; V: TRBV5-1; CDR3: CASSPDRAGEKLFF; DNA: TGCGCCAGCAGCCCCGACAGGGCGGGTGAAAAACTGTTTTTT
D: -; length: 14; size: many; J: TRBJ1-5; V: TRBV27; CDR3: CASRRAGSNQPQHF; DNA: TGTGCCAGCAGAAGGGCTGGAAGCAATCAGCCCCAGCATTTT
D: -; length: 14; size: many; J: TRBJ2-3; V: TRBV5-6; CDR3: CASSFGVRADTQYF; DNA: TGTGCCAGCAGCTTCGGAGTACGGGCCGATACGCAGTATTTT
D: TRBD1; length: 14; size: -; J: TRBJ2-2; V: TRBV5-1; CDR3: CASYPQGASSELFF; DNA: TGCGCCAGCTATCCGCAGGGGGCCTCGTCGGAGCTGTTTTTT
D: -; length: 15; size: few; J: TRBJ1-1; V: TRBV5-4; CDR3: CASSPREGGLTEAFF; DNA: TGTGCCAGCAGCCCGCGCGAGGGTGGACTCACTGAAGCTTTCTTT
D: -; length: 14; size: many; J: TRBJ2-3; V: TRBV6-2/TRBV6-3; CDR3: CASSLPGYQDTQYF; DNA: TGTGCCAGCAGCCTCCCGGGGTATCAAGATACGCAGTATTTT
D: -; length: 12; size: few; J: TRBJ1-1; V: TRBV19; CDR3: CASSQGNTEAFF; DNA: TGTGCCAGTAGCCAAGGAAACACTGAAGCTTTCTTT
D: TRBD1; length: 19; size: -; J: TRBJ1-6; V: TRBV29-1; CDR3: CSVEGGVVSKRDRDSPLHF; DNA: TGCAGCGTTGAAGGGGGGGTTGTGAGTAAAAGGGACAGGGACTCACCCCTCCACTTT
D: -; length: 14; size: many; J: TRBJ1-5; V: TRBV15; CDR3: CATSRDLSNQPQHF; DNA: TGTGCCACCAGCAGAGACTTAAGCAATCAGCCCCAGCATTTT
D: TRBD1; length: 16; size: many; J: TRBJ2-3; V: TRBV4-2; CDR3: CASSQATGAFRRTQYF; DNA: TGTGCCAGCAGCCAAGCGACAGGGGCTTTTCGTAGGACGCAGTATTTT